A selection of T cell receptor beta chains follows, all from one sample in a study of glioma-infiltrating T cells. TCRdb reanalysed the multiplex PCR reads using MiXCR and keeps one entry per CDR3 protein. The sample records around 390,000 distinct CDR3 sequences, about two fifths being singletons. The source material was glioma tissue, nonneoplastic brain tissue, or PBMCs (not recorded which). The receptors derive from a human donor with low-grade glioma or glioblastoma, undergoing nonglioma brain surgery, or in good health (not recorded which). CDR3s include the opening cysteine and the closing phenylalanine or tryptophan.

>TRBJ2-1|TRBV19
CASSIAPAAYNEQFF
>TRBJ2-1|TRBV7-8
CASSYRRRLVNEQFF
>TRBJ1-1|TRBV20-1
CSALGPSTEAFF
>TRBJ2-4|TRBV28
CACRAIRGKNIQYF
>TRBJ1-2|TRBV28
CASIIGQSYGYTF
>TRBJ2-7|TRBV3-1
CASSTGHRYEQYF
>TRBJ2-1|TRBV28
CASSLTSSYNERFF
>TRBJ2-1|TRBV6-2/TRBV6-3
CASSRAGEANEQFF
>TRBJ2-3|TRBV4-3
CASSQEWAGDSGTQYF
>TRBJ1-1|TRBV5-4
CASSLGPGSLNTEAFF
>TRBJ1-1|TRBV4-2
CASGQARVTYNTEAFF
>TRBJ1-5|TRBV10-3
CAISEGPNQPQHF
>TRBJ2-5|TRBV15
CATRTYEETQYF
>TRBJ1-5|TRBV28
CASSFVKGSYQPQRF
>TRBJ1-2|TRBV25-1
CATWTGPTGYTF
>TRBJ2-7|TRBV20-1
CSARDRQGIGEEYF
>TRBJ2-7|TRBV28
CASSLLAVVEQYF
>TRBJ2-1|TRBV5-6
CASSLLSSYNEQFF
>TRBJ2-2|TRBV4-2
CASSLQGWTGELFF
>TRBJ1-4|TRBV7-9
CAGSLEGQATNEKLFF
>TRBJ2-1|TRBV20-1
CSARVGCGSYNEQFF
>TRBJ2-1|TRBV4-3
CASSQKLAGASYNEQFF
>TRBJ2-7|TRBV20-1
CSAELAGGPYEQYF
>TRBJ1-1|TRBV19
CASSIIAVNTEAFF
>TRBJ2-1|TRBV7-2
CASSLAWSGEQLF
>TRBJ2-5|TRBV28
CASRPSAGGEETQYF
>TRBJ1-2|TRBV28
CASHHRGSFYCYTF
>TRBJ1-1|TRBV6-2/TRBV6-3
CASRGQTNTEAFF
>TRBJ1-2|TRBV27
CASAGLANYGYTF
>TRBJ2-5|TRBV7-9
CASSTHGRETQYF
>TRBJ1-2|TRBV7-2
CASSSWDRRGYTF
>TRBJ2-1|TRBV29-1
CSVYGRAGYNEQFF
>TRBJ2-1|TRBV28
CASSSTDWSYEQFF
>TRBJ2-3|TRBV7-3
CASSLGPTDTQYF
>TRBJ1-5|TRBV4-3
CASSQDSMGNQPQHF
>TRBJ2-1|TRBV18
CASSPEGYNEQFF
>TRBJ2-7|TRBV19
CASSWAGSYEQYF
>TRBJ1-1|TRBV27
CASFSGFGAEAFF
>TRBJ2-7|TRBV6-1
CASRILAGGLYEQYF
>TRBJ1-5|TRBV7-2
CASSPNRGALNQPQHF
>TRBJ2-7|TRBV28
CASSVGQGSYVQYF
>TRBJ1-2|TRBV6-1
CASTQGLLGGYTF
>TRBJ2-7|TRBV4-1
CASSQDAPGGTYEQYF
>TRBJ2-5|TRBV5-1
CASSLGGLAGVQETQYF
>TRBJ1-3|TRBV25-1
CASSDGHTNSGNTIYF
>TRBJ2-7|TRBV7-2
CASSSWGGRAYEQYF
>TRBJ1-2|TRBV27
CASSPFFSGAGDGYTF
>TRBJ2-7|TRBV4-1
CASSQDGTAPSYEQYF
>TRBJ2-1|TRBV6-2/TRBV6-3
CASSLTSGDYDEQFF
>TRBJ2-1|TRBV27
CASSLGVAAVNEQFF
>TRBJ1-1|TRBV28
CASTETGVSTEAFF
>TRBJ2-7|TRBV24-1
CATSDPTGSSYEQYF
>TRBJ1-3|TRBV28
CASSFVYRVYAAGNTIYF
>TRBJ2-1|TRBV28
CASSFPPNAGAINEQFF
>TRBJ1-4|TRBV28
CACRDIQEKLFF